This is a list of T cell receptor beta chains from one sample in a study of blood T cell repertoires in COVID-19. Profiled with immunoSEQ multiplex PCR; TCRdb holds only in-frame clones, not every one. The sample yields over 60,000 clones, around 86% seen once. Material: peripheral blood. The receptors shown here come from a man between 70 and 80 years old with acute or convalescent COVID-19. Each CDR3 is given with its conserved first and last residue. The D gene is left open where the match is weak. Not all rows give a size; the values are once, few, many and, for expanded clones, a class.

size	V	J	D	DNA	CDR3
NA	TRBV7-8	TRBJ1-6	NA	TGTGCCAGCAGCTTAGCCCAGGGGAGTTCACCCCTCCACTTT	CASSLAQGSSPLHF
NA	TRBV11-1	TRBJ2-7	NA	TGTGCCAGCAGCTCCGCAGGGGAGCAGTACTTC	CASSSAGEQYF
NA	TRBV5-1	TRBJ2-1	NA	TGCGCCAGCAGCTTGAAGTCCGGGGGGCTCAATGAGCAGTTCTTC	CASSLKSGGLNEQFF
NA	TRBV29-1	TRBJ2-7	TRBD2	TGCAGCGTTGATTCGGGGGGGTACGAGCAGTACTTC	CSVDSGGYEQYF
NA	TRBV28	TRBJ1-1	NA	TGTGCCAGCAGCCGTCCGGGACAAATGAACACTGAAGCTTTCTTT	CASSRPGQMNTEAFF
NA	TRBV3-1/TRBV3-2	TRBJ2-5	TRBD2	TGTGCCAGCAGCCAACATAGCGGGGTGGGAGAGACCCAGTACTTC	CASSQHSGVGETQYF
once	TRBV27	TRBJ2-1	TRBD1	TGTGCCAGCAGAATGATGGGACAGAGATACAATGAGCAGTTCTTC	CASRMMGQRYNEQFF
NA	TRBV18	TRBJ1-2	TRBD1	TGTGCCAGCTCACCCGGACAGGGGTTATCCTATGGCTACACCTTC	CASSPGQGLSYGYTF
NA	TRBV5-6	TRBJ1-1	NA	TGTGCCAGCAGCCCTTGGCGGCATCGCACGCTCAACACTGAAGCTTTCTTT	CASSPWRHRTLNTEAFF
NA	TRBV7-6	TRBJ2-1	NA	TGTGCCAGCAGCTTGTTCAGCAATGAGCAGTTCTTC	CASSLFSNEQFF
NA	TRBV5-1	TRBJ2-5	NA	TGCGCCAGCAGCTTGGGTAGCAGTAGCGGATGGAAGACCCAGTACTTC	CASSLGSSSGWKTQYF
NA	TRBV9	TRBJ1-6	NA	TGTGCCAGCAGCGGTGCCCAGGGTTCTAATTCACCCCTCCACTTT	CASSGAQGSNSPLHF
NA	TRBV3-1/TRBV3-2	TRBJ2-5	NA	TGTGCCAGCAGCCAAGTTATCCTAGGGGTGGCAGTGGAGACCCAGTACTTC	CASSQVILGVAVETQYF
NA	TRBV5-4	TRBJ2-2	NA	TGTGCCAGCAGCAAGCCAGGGGAGACCGGGGAGCTGTTTTTT	CASSKPGETGELFF
NA	TRBV5-1	TRBJ1-3	NA	TGCGCCAGCAGCTTGACAGTTTACTCTGGAAACACCATATATTTT	CASSLTVYSGNTIYF
NA	TRBV6-5	TRBJ1-4	TRBD1	TGTGCCAGCAACCCCCGGGGGACAGGGGGGGAAAAACTGTTTTTT	CASNPRGTGGEKLFF
NA	TRBV6-5	TRBJ2-5	NA	TGTGCCAGCAGGAGGCAGTCACAAGAGACCCAGTACTTC	CASRRQSQETQYF
NA	TRBV5-1	TRBJ1-5	TRBD1	TGCGCCAGCAACCTGGGACAGGGGATCAATCAGCCCCAGCATTTT	CASNLGQGINQPQHF
NA	TRBV5-6	TRBJ1-5	NA	TGTGCCAGCAGCTTTGGGACACCGGACAATCAGCCCCAGCATTTT	CASSFGTPDNQPQHF
NA	TRBV19	TRBJ2-2	NA	TGTGCCAGTAGTATACCAAAGCGAGGGGGGGAGCTGTTTTTT	CASSIPKRGGELFF
NA	TRBV27	TRBJ2-1	TRBD1	TGTGCCAGCAGTATGCCCTCGCGCTCTCTTTCTGTGACAGGGCCATCCCCTTACAATGAGCAGTTCTTC	CASSMPSRSLSVTGPSPYNEQFF
NA	TRBV27	TRBJ1-1	NA	TGTGCCAGCACCTTCACCTTCAGGGGGAACACTGAAGCTTTCTTT	CASTFTFRGNTEAFF
NA	TRBV6-6	TRBJ1-4	NA	TGTGCCGGCTCGGGGTATACCAATGAAAAACTGTTTTTT	CAGSGYTNEKLFF
NA	TRBV7-2	TRBJ1-1	TRBD1	TGTGCCAGCAGCTTTGTGGCGACAGGGAAAGCTTTCTTT	CASSFVATGKAFF
NA	TRBV27	TRBJ2-5	TRBD1	TGTGCCAGCAGTTCGCTTATGGACAGGGGCGGACAGGAGACCCAGTACTTC	CASSSLMDRGGQETQYF
few	TRBV6-6	TRBJ2-1	NA	TGTGCCAGCAATCCTCTAGTGTACAATGAGCAGTTCTTC	CASNPLVYNEQFF
NA	TRBV2	TRBJ2-4	TRBD2	TGTGCCAGCAGTGGGAACTGGGCGGGGGAAAACATTCAGTACTTC	CASSGNWAGENIQYF
NA	TRBV4-1	TRBJ2-4	NA	TGCGCCAGCAGCCAAGATAATTTTCGGGGAGGCAGATTAAGTATAGCCAAAAACATTCAGTACTTC	CASSQDNFRGGRLSIAKNIQYF
once	TRBV23-1	TRBJ2-7	NA	TGCGCCAGCAGTCAATTGAAGACTACACTAACCTACGAGCAGTACTTC	CASSQLKTTLTYEQYF
NA	TRBV5-1	TRBJ2-7	TRBD2	TGCGCCAGCAGCGGGAGACTAGCGGGGGGGCCGTACGAGCAGTACTTC	CASSGRLAGGPYEQYF
NA	TRBV19	TRBJ1-2	TRBD1	TGTGCCAGTAGTCTAGAGGGGGCTGATGGCTACACCTTC	CASSLEGADGYTF
NA	TRBV6-1	TRBJ1-5	NA	TGTGCCAGCAGTGAAGCTACGGACAAGCCACAGCCCCAGCATTTT	CASSEATDKPQPQHF
NA	TRBV5-1	TRBJ2-7	NA	TGCGCCAGCAGCTCCTACAGGGAAAGTACCTACGAGCAGTACTTC	CASSSYRESTYEQYF
NA	TRBV9	TRBJ2-5	NA	TGTGCCAGCAGCGTCGAGGGAGAGAAAGAGACCCAGTACTTC	CASSVEGEKETQYF
NA	TRBV30	TRBJ1-2	NA	TGTGCCTGGAGCGAGGGGGGGCCGGTTAATGGCTACACCTTC	CAWSEGGPVNGYTF